The 23 T cell receptor beta chains reported below all come from one sample, sequenced in a study of regulatory T cells in long-lasting Graves disease. Sequencing libraries for TCR beta were prepared with iRepertoire HTBI primers and Arm-PCR of CDR3 regions. In TCRdb, the multiplex PCR reads were re-called with MiXCR into one record per CDR3 protein. The table records under 300,000 distinct CDR3 sequences, around 20% of them present only once. Documented time point: newly diagnosed GD, antithyroid drugs for less than 3 months. From PBMCs, RNA was extracted and then used to make the TCR library. The material was peripheral blood mononuclear cells (PBMCs), obtained at new diagnosis, from a patient treated with antithyroid drugs. The receptors stem from a female donor with Graves disease.

The chain combines TRBV11-2 with TRBJ1-1; D gene unclear. V dropped 7 bases and J dropped 0 bases, with 12 bases sitting between them. CDR3 length: 14 residues. From germline, CDR1 is SGHAT and CDR2 FQNNGV. In nucleotides, the CDR3 is TGTGCCAGCAAAGGTTACTATCTGAACACTGAAGCTTTCTTT. This codes for CASKGYYLNTEAFF.

This clonotype was recorded many times. The rearrangement uses TRBV27 and TRBJ1-5; D gene ambiguous. Germline CDR1 MNHEY, CDR2 SMNVEV (reference sequence). V was cut by 6 bases and J by 0 bases, with 12 bases left in between. The CDR3 has 15 residues. CDR3 sequence reads: CASRIEPNSNQPQHF. For the CDR3, the DNA is TGTGCCAGCAGGATTGAACCTAATAGCAATCAGCCCCAGCATTTT.

In its sample, this clonotype was seen many times. This chain links TRBV6-5 with TRBJ2-7, with 7 bases matching TRBD2. The ends lost 0 bases at V and 2 bases at J; junction bases unmatched: 4. Germline V lookup: CDR1 MNHEY, CDR2 SVGAGI. CDR3 length equals 15 residues. The CDR3 region is CASSYSIGGAYEQYF. The CDR3 DNA reads TGTGCCAGCAGTTACTCGATTGGGGGGGCCTACGAGCAGTACTTC.

This clonotype came up many times. The chain is built from TRBV12-3 or TRBV12-4 and TRBJ1-2, with TRBD1 as a possible D gene (5 bases). The CDR3 has 13 residues. V lost 0 bases and J lost 5, with 7 bases in between. The CDR3 protein is CASSLAGAYGYTF. The CDR3 coding sequence is TGTGCCAGCAGTTTAGCAGGGGCATATGGCTACACCTTC.

This clonotype was observed at least ten times. The chain couples TRBV2 to TRBJ2-7, with D uncertain. The ends were cut back, 1 base at V and 3 bases at J, with 7 bases in the middle. Germline CDR1 SNHLY, CDR2 FYNNEI. This CDR3 has 13 amino acids. Written as DNA, the CDR3 is TGTGCCAGCAGTGAAGGACCGATCTACGAGCAGTACTTC. Translated: CASSEGPIYEQYF.

To note about this clonotype: This may come from a read error, since a much larger clone is one base off. V usage is TRBV7-2 and J usage is TRBJ1-3, with a possible D match to TRBD1 (5 bases). CDR3 length: 16 residues. CDR1 and CDR2 from the germline V gene are SGHTA and FQGNSA. For the CDR3, the DNA is TGTGCCAGCAGCCCGTTGGGGGAGAGCTCTGGAAACACCATACATTTT. This gives the protein CASSPLGESSGNTIHF. Full variable domain (outside the CDR3, taken from reference TRBV7-2 and TRBJ1-3): GAGVSQSPSNKVTEKGKDVELRCDPISGHTALYWYRQSLGQGLEFLIYFQGNSAPDKSGLPSDRFSAERTGGSVSTLTIQRTQQEDSAVYLCASSPLGESSGNTIHFGEGSWLTVV.

This clonotype was seen just once. A far larger clone is a single base away, which makes a read error likely. The chain combines TRBV20-1 with TRBJ2-1; 11 bases map to TRBD2. V lost 1 base, J lost 10 bases, and 12 bases stayed unmatched. Per the germline V gene, CDR1 is DFQATT and CDR2 is SNEGSKA (reference sequence). CDR3 size: 16 residues. CDR3 in amino acids: CSARGGGTSGSYEQFF. The CDR3 DNA reads TGCAGTGCTAGAGGAGGGGGGACTAGCGGATCCTACGAGCAGTTCTTC.

Worth noting for this clonotype: A read error is likely here: a far larger clone is one base away. The chain is built from TRBV7-3 and TRBJ1-1, with 9 bases matching TRBD1. This CDR3 is built from 15 residues. Germline CDR1 SGHTA, CDR2 FQGTGA. V was pared by 5 bases and J by 5 bases, with 9 bases of the junction left unmatched. The CDR3 nucleotides are TGTGCCAGCAGCCGTGGACAGGGGTGTCGGACTGAAGCTTTCTTT. Amino acids: CASSRGQGCRTEAFF. The whole variable domain, filled in from reference TRBV7-3 and TRBJ1-1, reads GAGVSQTPSNKVTEKGKYVELRCDPISGHTALYWYRQSLGQGPEFLIYFQGTGAADDSGLPNDRFFAVRPEGSVSTLKIQRTERGDSAVYLCASSRGQGCRTEAFFGQGTRLTVV.

The chain combines TRBV7-9 with TRBJ1-2; D unclear. Per germline, CDR1 SEHNR and CDR2 FQNEAQ (reference sequence). The CDR3 loop spans 14 amino acids. Trimming took 2 bases from V and 5 from J, leaving 12 bases between them. CDR3 loop: CASSLQENLYGYTF. The DNA of the CDR3 is TGTGCCAGCAGCTTACAGGAGAACCTTTATGGCTACACCTTC.

This clonotype appeared many times. The chain recombines TRBV12-3 or TRBV12-4 with TRBJ2-7; D possibly corresponds to TRBD2 (6 bases). V shed 6 bases and J shed 2 bases, with 11 bases lying between them. The CDR3 covers 13 residues. The CDR3 bases are TGTGCCAGCAGCTCCGGGAGCCCCTACGAGCAGTACTTC. Residues: CASSSGSPYEQYF.

This sequence joins TRBV6-1 and TRBJ2-7; 7 bases map to TRBD1. The V gene's germline CDR1 is MNHNS and CDR2 SASEGT. The CDR3 is made up of 13 amino acids. The V and J ends lost 6 bases and 3 bases, in that order; junction bases with no gene match: 5. The CDR3 loop is CASRLQGYYEQYF. CDR3 DNA sequence: TGTGCCAGCAGGCTACAGGGGTACTACGAGCAGTACTTC.

This clonotype was observed many times. The chain couples TRBV28 to TRBJ2-3, with 12 bases matching TRBD1. V was pared by 4 bases and J by 4 bases, with 12 bases of the junction left unmatched. There are 18 residues in the CDR3. Germline V gives CDR1 MDHEN, CDR2 SYDVKM. The DNA of the CDR3 is TGTGCCAGCAGTTCACACGCAACGGGACAGGGGGCGTCAGATACGCAGTATTTT. Its translation is CASSSHATGQGASDTQYF.

Notes on this clonotype: A much more abundant neighbour one base away suggests this may be a read error. A read error is likely, as this CDR3 ends without the conserved phenylalanine or tryptophan. The chain employs TRBV7-2 and TRBJ1-2; 10 nucleotides align to TRBD1. The CDR3 loop spans 14 amino acids. CDR1 SGHTA and CDR2 FQGNSA come from the germline V gene. J lost 7 bases, V lost 1 base, and 3 bases had no gene match. The DNA of the CDR3 is TGTGCCAGCAGCTTAGGACAGGGGGCGTTTGGCTACACCCTC. Translation: CASSLGQGAFGYTL.

This clonotype appeared many times. The chain is built from TRBV18 and TRBJ2-5; no clear D gene. V shed 0 bases and J shed 4 bases, with 6 bases lying between them. Germline V gene lookup returns CDR1 KGHSH and CDR2 LQKENI. This CDR3 contains 13 residues. CDR3 sequence reads: CASSPPASETQYF. CDR3 DNA: TGTGCCAGCTCACCACCGGCGTCAGAGACCCAGTACTTC.

This clonotype came up many times. The chain links TRBV6-1 to TRBJ2-7; D is undetermined. This CDR3 is built from 14 residues. From germline, CDR1 is MNHNS and CDR2 SASEGT. Trimming shortened V by 6 bases and J by 0 bases, and 12 bases separated the two germline ends. CDR3 residues: CASSKSESSYEQYF. For the CDR3, the DNA is TGTGCCAGCAGCAAGTCCGAGAGCTCCTACGAGCAGTACTTC.

This clonotype appeared many times. This chain joins TRBV12-3 or TRBV12-4 and TRBJ2-3; D uncertain. V lost 8 bases to trimming and J lost 4 bases, with 7 bases between them. CDR3 length equals 11 residues. CDR3 nucleotides: TGTGCCAGCCTTGTCGCAGATACGCAGTATTTT. Translation gives CASLVADTQYF.

This clonotype came up many times. The gene calls are TRBV9 and TRBJ2-7; the D is unclear. The length of the CDR3 is 13 residues. The V gene lost 4 bases and the J gene lost 3 bases, with 11 bases spanning the gap. CDR1 and CDR2 from the germline V gene are SGDLS and YYNGEE. CDR3 nucleotide sequence: TGTGCCAGCAGCCCGGACGGAAACTACGAGCAGTACTTC. Its protein product is CASSPDGNYEQYF. Complete variable domain (other parts from reference TRBV9 and TRBJ2-7): DSGVTQTPKHLITATGQRVTLRCSPRSGDLSVYWYQQSLDQGLQFLIQYYNGEERAKGNILERFSAQQFPDLHSELNLSSLELGDSALYFCASSPDGNYEQYFGPGTRLTVT.

This clonotype was recorded many times. V and J are TRBV14 and TRBJ1-2; no reliable D call. Trimming left V 3 bases short and J 1 base short, with 6 bases between. CDR1 SGHDN and CDR2 FVKESK come from the germline V gene. The CDR3 has 13 amino acids. The CDR3 DNA reads as TGTGCCAGCAGCCAGCAGCTTAACTATGGCTACACCTTC. Its protein is CASSQQLNYGYTF.

This clonotype was recorded many times. CDR3 in DNA: TGCAGTGCTAGGACAGGTACCTACGAGCAGTACTTC. Residues: CSARTGTYEQYF. V is TRBV20-1 and J is TRBJ2-7; weak D call: TRBD1 (6 bases). Germline CDR1 DFQATT, CDR2 SNEGSKA (reference sequence). V lost 3 bases and J lost 2, with 8 bases in between. This CDR3 has 12 residues.

This clonotype was observed at least ten times. This chain joins TRBV25-1 and TRBJ1-1; D is possibly TRBD1 (5 bases). The CDR3 is 15 amino acids. Trimming left V 5 bases short and J 10 bases short, with 23 bases between. CDR1 and CDR2 from the germline V gene are MGHDK and SYGVNS. Written as DNA, the CDR3 is TGTGCCAGCAGTTACACCCGTGGTATTCACCAGGGAGCTTTCTTT. Translation gives CASSYTRGIHQGAFF.

This clonotype was recorded many times. This chain uses TRBV6-1 with TRBJ1-1; D remains unclear. V was shortened by 7 bases and J by 4 bases, with 13 bases between the two germline ends. The V gene's germline CDR1 is MNHNS and CDR2 SASEGT. The CDR3 is 13 amino acids. The CDR3 coding sequence is TGTGCCAGCACTAGGGAGGTGGGCACTGAAGCTTTCTTT. It yields the protein CASTREVGTEAFF.

This clonotype was recorded many times. The V call is TRBV6-1, the J call TRBJ1-1, with 7 bases aligning to TRBD1. There are 14 residues in the CDR3. The V segment lost 8 bases and the J segment 4 bases; nucleotides outside the gene matches: 10. Germline assignment: CDR1 MNHNS and CDR2 SASEGT. The CDR3 is CASFHYRGSTEAFF. The DNA of the CDR3 is TGTGCCAGCTTCCATTACAGGGGAAGCACTGAAGCTTTCTTT.

In the case of this clonotype: A read error is the likely source, as a far larger clone sits one nucleotide away. This chain connects TRBV11-2 to TRBJ2-3, with D tentatively TRBD1 or TRBD2 (5 bases each). The CDR3 sequence is 13 residues long. V was shortened by 7 bases and J by 4 bases, with 12 bases between the two germline ends. The germline CDR1 and CDR2 sequences are SGHAT and FQNNGV. Here the CDR3 reads CASNEGNADTQYF. The CDR3 DNA follows: TGTGCCAGCAACGAGGGGAACGCAGATACGCAGTATTTT.